The 25 T cell receptor beta chains in this list originate from one sample, sequenced in a study of molecular identifiers for immune sequencing clone quantification. TCRdb fed the PCR reads into MiXCR, producing one record per CDR3 protein. The profile shows 85,000 to 90,000 distinct CDR3 sequences, 25% of them singletons. The specimen was naive CD8+ T cells from blood, with Jurkat cell RNA spiked in. As for subset: FACS-sorted CD8+CD4-CCR7+CD45RA+ naive T cells. Source of these receptors: a human donor in good health. Some libraries in this study had Jurkat cell RNA spiked in.

There are many counts of this clonotype. This rearrangement joins TRBV7-9 to TRBJ2-3; 12 nucleotides line up with TRBD2. The CDR3 is made up of 15 amino acids. Germline V gives CDR1 SEHNR, CDR2 FQNEAQ (reference sequence). V was pared by 8 bases and J by 2 bases, with 5 bases of the junction left unmatched. CDR3 protein: CASHLAGGTTDTQYF. The CDR3 nucleotides are TGTGCCAGCCACCTAGCGGGAGGGACCACAGATACGCAGTATTTT.

This clonotype was seen repeatedly, ten times or more. V usage is TRBV20-1 and J usage is TRBJ1-1, with 9 bases that match TRBD1. This CDR3 has 14 residues. Germline lookup yields CDR1 DFQATT and CDR2 SNEGSKA (reference sequence). J gave up 3 bases and V 3 bases, and 5 bases lay outside the gene matches. The CDR3 nucleotides read TGCAGTGCTAGTCTTCGGGACAGGGACACTGAAGCTTTCTTT. Amino acid sequence: CSASLRDRDTEAFF.

Remarks on this clonotype: This sequence may be a read error, since a much larger clone differs from it by one base. The chain joins TRBV28 to TRBJ1-5; 7 bases are a match to TRBD1. V shed 8 bases, J shed 7 bases, and the junction held 14 bases outside the gene matches. The germline CDR1 and CDR2 sequences are MDHEN and SYDVKM. CDR3 length: 15 amino acids. CDR3 sequence: CASGGDRAGYQPQHF. In DNA form, the CDR3 reads TGTGCCAGCGGTGGTGACAGGGCAGGTTACCAGCCCCAGCATTTT.

As to this clonotype: A much larger clone differs from this one at a single base, so this may be a read error. The V call is TRBV28, the J call TRBJ2-3; TRBD2 aligns across 7 bases. This CDR3 has 15 amino acids. The ends lost 6 bases at V and 4 bases at J; junction bases unmatched: 10. Germline V gene lookup returns CDR1 MDHEN and CDR2 SYDVKM. CDR3 amino acids: CASRSAGYFADTQYF. CDR3 DNA: TGTGCCAGCAGGTCAGCGGGGTACTTCGCAGATACGCAGTATTTT.

The chain uses TRBV4-2 and TRBJ2-6; D ambiguous. The CDR3 totals 15 residues. Germline V gives CDR1 LGHNA, CDR2 YNFKEQ. V was pared by 4 bases and J by 0 bases, with 7 bases between. The CDR3 region is CASSPGSSGANVLTF. CDR3 in DNA: TGTGCCAGCAGCCCCGGATCCTCTGGGGCCAACGTCCTGACTTTC.

Ten or more counts support this clonotype. The chain carries TRBV28 and TRBJ2-7; D possibly corresponds to TRBD2 (5 bases). The CDR3 is made up of 15 amino acids. Germline values: CDR1 MDHEN, CDR2 SYDVKM. V shed 3 bases and J shed 5 bases, with 17 bases lying between them. The CDR3 DNA reads TGTGCCAGCAGTTTTTTGGGAGAGGGCCTGGACGAGCAGTACTTC. Translating it yields CASSFLGEGLDEQYF.

This clonotype was detected many times. The DNA of the CDR3 is TGTGCCAGCAGTTACGTCGGAACATCGAATGAGCAGTTCTTC. It is translated as CASSYVGTSNEQFF. The gene calls are TRBV6-5 and TRBJ2-1, with D hard to call. The V gene lost 2 bases and the J gene lost 7 bases, with 12 bases spanning the gap. Per the germline V gene, CDR1 is MNHEY and CDR2 is SVGAGI. This CDR3 is 14 amino acids long.

As for this clonotype: A clone one base away is much larger, so this may be a read error. This rearrangement joins TRBV10-3 to TRBJ2-3; tentatively, D is TRBD1 (6 bases). CDR1 and CDR2 from the germline V gene are ENHRY and SYGVKD. The CDR3 sequence is 16 residues long. DNA for the CDR3: TGTGCCATCGGTGAGTCGAACAGGGTGGGCTCAGATACGCAGTATTTT. The encoded protein is CAIGESNRVGSDTQYF.

There are many counts of this clonotype. The chain joins TRBV20-1 to TRBJ2-2, with D possibly TRBD1 on 6 matching bases. The CDR3 covers 19 residues. Trimming left V 4 bases short and J 0 bases short, with 24 bases between. Germline CDR1 DFQATT, CDR2 SNEGSKA (reference sequence). This CDR3 reads CSATAGAGRANPNTGELFF. CDR3 bases: TGCAGTGCTACAGCAGGGGCAGGGCGGGCTAACCCGAACACCGGGGAGCTGTTTTTT.

This sequence joins TRBV3-1 and TRBJ2-5, with unresolved D. Germline V lookup: CDR1 LGHDT, CDR2 YNNKEL (reference sequence). Trimming pared 4 bases from V and 2 bases from J, leaving 8 bases between. The CDR3 runs 13 residues. CDR3 in DNA: TGTGCCAGCAGCCTACCACCTCAAGAGACCCAGTACTTC. Its translation is CASSLPPQETQYF.

This sequence joins TRBV24-1 and TRBJ1-1, with D uncertain. CDR1 is KGHDR and CDR2 is SFDVKD in the germline V gene. The CDR3 totals 15 residues. The V and J ends lost 1 base and 0 bases respectively, with 8 bases between them. The CDR3, as DNA: TGTGCCACCAGTGATTTAAACAGCATGAACACTGAAGCTTTCTTT. Translated, it gives CATSDLNSMNTEAFF.

This clonotype was picked up a small number of times. The chain links TRBV12-3 or TRBV12-4 to TRBJ2-5, with 11 positions matching TRBD2. After removal of 5 bases from V and 6 bases from J, the junction contained 8 bases not matched to a gene. The CDR3 runs 15 residues. The chain's CDR3 is CASSLTSGDGQTQYF. The CDR3 region has the DNA TGTGCCAGCAGTCTGACTAGCGGGGACGGCCAGACCCAGTACTTC.

About this clonotype itself: A much bigger clone sits one base away, suggesting this may be a read error. The V call is TRBV7-2, the J call TRBJ2-7; TRBD1 matches 7 bases. Unmatched junction bases numbered 5, after V lost 3 bases and J lost 3 bases. The germline gives CDR1 SGHTA, CDR2 FQGNSA. This CDR3 comprises 14 residues. As DNA, the CDR3 is TGTGCCAGCAGCTTCTACAGGGGCCTCTACGAGCAGTACTTC. It yields the protein CASSFYRGLYEQYF.

In its sample, this clonotype was seen many times. The J gene is TRBJ2-3, the V gene TRBV13; D is possibly TRBD2 (5 bases). The CDR3 runs 13 residues. The V gene's germline CDR1 is PRHDT and CDR2 FYEKMQ (reference sequence). The V and J ends lost 3 bases and 4 bases respectively, with 8 bases between them. This chain's CDR3 is CASSFSASDTQYF. In DNA form, the CDR3 reads TGTGCCAGCAGCTTTAGCGCTTCAGATACGCAGTATTTT.

This clonotype has only a few counts. J is TRBJ2-7 and V is TRBV3-1; perhaps TRBD1 as D (6 bases). Trimming left V 5 bases short and J 2 bases short, with 13 bases between. This CDR3 region has 14 residues. Per germline, CDR1 LGHDT and CDR2 YNNKEL (reference sequence). CDR3 sequence reads: CASSAGQSTYEQYF. The CDR3, as DNA: TGTGCCAGCAGCGCAGGACAGAGTACCTACGAGCAGTACTTC.

V and J are TRBV27 and TRBJ1-5; D is perhaps TRBD1 (5 bases). V lost 5 bases and J 3 bases, leaving 20 bases between the germline ends. The length of the CDR3 is 17 residues. The V gene's germline CDR1 is MNHEY and CDR2 SMNVEV (reference sequence). This CDR3 reads CASSLKSWTDNNQPQHF. DNA for the CDR3: TGTGCCAGCAGTCTGAAATCGTGGACGGACAACAATCAGCCCCAGCATTTT.

The chain carries TRBV20-1 and TRBJ1-6; TRBD1 is a possible D gene (6 bases). Germline CDR1 reads DFQATT; CDR2 reads SNEGSKA (reference sequence). This CDR3 has 16 residues. V was clipped by 5 bases and J by 0 bases, with 14 bases between them. The CDR3 coding sequence is TGCAGTGCTCCCAAGGGGGTCATCTCCTATAATTCACCCCTCCACTTT. This codes for CSAPKGVISYNSPLHF.

This clonotype showed up many times. The chain has TRBV29-1 and TRBJ2-7, with D perhaps being TRBD1 or TRBD2 (5 bases each). The CDR3 consists of 13 residues. Per germline, CDR1 SQVTM and CDR2 ANQGSEA. Trimming took 4 bases from V and 3 from J, leaving 13 bases between them. The CDR3 sequence: CSVGAVGGYEQYF. In nucleotides, the CDR3 is TGCAGCGTTGGGGCTGTTGGGGGCTACGAGCAGTACTTC.

Turning to this clonotype: A much bigger clone sits one base away, suggesting this may be a read error. The rearrangement links TRBV11-2 to TRBJ2-7; 9 nucleotides align to TRBD1. The V segment lost 6 bases and the J segment 4 bases; nucleotides outside the gene matches: 7. CDR1 is SGHAT, CDR2 FQNNGV, per germline. The CDR3 runs 14 residues. The DNA for the CDR3 is TGTGCCAGCAGGGGCACAGGGGGCGAGTACGAGCAGTACTTC. Translated, it gives CASRGTGGEYEQYF.

This clonotype has a handful of counts. This chain links TRBV6-5 with TRBJ2-1; 9 nucleotides line up with TRBD1. From germline, CDR1 is MNHEY and CDR2 SVGAGI. Trimming at V came to 6 bases and at J to 7 bases, leaving 4 bases not matched to a gene. The CDR3 spans 13 residues. CDR3 sequence: CASSSTGGNEQFF. CDR3 bases: TGTGCCAGCAGCTCGACAGGGGGGAATGAGCAGTTCTTC.

In its sample, this clonotype was seen many times. The rearrangement links TRBV18 to TRBJ2-3; 11 bases are a match to TRBD2. This CDR3 has 14 amino acids. Germline values: CDR1 KGHSH, CDR2 LQKENI. V gave up 3 bases and J gave up 5 bases; unmatched junction bases: 1. This CDR3 is CASSPGLAEDTQYF. CDR3 nucleotides: TGTGCCAGCTCACCGGGACTAGCGGAAGATACGCAGTATTTT.

This clonotype showed up just a few times. The genes are TRBV4-1 and TRBJ1-2, with 10 bases fitting TRBD1. With 4 bases clipped from V and 8 bases from J, the junction kept 7 bases outside the gene matches. CDR1 is MGHRA and CDR2 is YSYEKL in the germline V gene. CDR3 size: 14 residues. CDR3 coding DNA: TGCGCCAGCAGCCCGGGACAGGGGTTGAAGGGCTACACCTTC. It specifies CASSPGQGLKGYTF.

Notes on this clonotype: This may be a read error, as it is one base from a much larger clone. The CDR3 is CASSLDKLNTEAFF. In nucleotides, the CDR3 is TGTGCCAGCAGCTTAGACAAGCTGAACACTGAAGCTTTCTTT. The chain couples TRBV13 to TRBJ1-1; D gene uncertain. Trimming took off 1 base at V and 0 bases at J, with 6 bases between the two ends. CDR1 is PRHDT and CDR2 is FYEKMQ in the germline V gene (reference sequence). The CDR3 is made up of 14 amino acids.

This clonotype was seen many times. The chain employs TRBV7-2 and TRBJ2-3; TRBD2 might be the D (6 bases). Germline V gene data show CDR1 as SGHTA and CDR2 as FQGNSA. The germline V and J ends were trimmed by 1 base and 3 bases, with 14 bases remaining between them. CDR3 length equals 16 residues. CDR3 sequence (DNA): TGTGCCAGCAGCTTAGAGGGAATAGCGGCAACAGATACGCAGTATTTT. This encodes CASSLEGIAATDTQYF.

This clonotype occurred many times. The chain recombines TRBV5-4 with TRBJ2-5; possibly TRBD2 for D (5 bases). From germline, CDR1 is SGHNT and CDR2 YYREEE (reference sequence). V dropped 7 bases and J dropped 3 bases, with 13 bases sitting between them. The CDR3 loop spans 13 amino acids. CDR3 nucleotide sequence: TGTGCCAGCGCCATGGCCGGGGAAGAGACCCAGTACTTC. It codes for CASAMAGEETQYF.